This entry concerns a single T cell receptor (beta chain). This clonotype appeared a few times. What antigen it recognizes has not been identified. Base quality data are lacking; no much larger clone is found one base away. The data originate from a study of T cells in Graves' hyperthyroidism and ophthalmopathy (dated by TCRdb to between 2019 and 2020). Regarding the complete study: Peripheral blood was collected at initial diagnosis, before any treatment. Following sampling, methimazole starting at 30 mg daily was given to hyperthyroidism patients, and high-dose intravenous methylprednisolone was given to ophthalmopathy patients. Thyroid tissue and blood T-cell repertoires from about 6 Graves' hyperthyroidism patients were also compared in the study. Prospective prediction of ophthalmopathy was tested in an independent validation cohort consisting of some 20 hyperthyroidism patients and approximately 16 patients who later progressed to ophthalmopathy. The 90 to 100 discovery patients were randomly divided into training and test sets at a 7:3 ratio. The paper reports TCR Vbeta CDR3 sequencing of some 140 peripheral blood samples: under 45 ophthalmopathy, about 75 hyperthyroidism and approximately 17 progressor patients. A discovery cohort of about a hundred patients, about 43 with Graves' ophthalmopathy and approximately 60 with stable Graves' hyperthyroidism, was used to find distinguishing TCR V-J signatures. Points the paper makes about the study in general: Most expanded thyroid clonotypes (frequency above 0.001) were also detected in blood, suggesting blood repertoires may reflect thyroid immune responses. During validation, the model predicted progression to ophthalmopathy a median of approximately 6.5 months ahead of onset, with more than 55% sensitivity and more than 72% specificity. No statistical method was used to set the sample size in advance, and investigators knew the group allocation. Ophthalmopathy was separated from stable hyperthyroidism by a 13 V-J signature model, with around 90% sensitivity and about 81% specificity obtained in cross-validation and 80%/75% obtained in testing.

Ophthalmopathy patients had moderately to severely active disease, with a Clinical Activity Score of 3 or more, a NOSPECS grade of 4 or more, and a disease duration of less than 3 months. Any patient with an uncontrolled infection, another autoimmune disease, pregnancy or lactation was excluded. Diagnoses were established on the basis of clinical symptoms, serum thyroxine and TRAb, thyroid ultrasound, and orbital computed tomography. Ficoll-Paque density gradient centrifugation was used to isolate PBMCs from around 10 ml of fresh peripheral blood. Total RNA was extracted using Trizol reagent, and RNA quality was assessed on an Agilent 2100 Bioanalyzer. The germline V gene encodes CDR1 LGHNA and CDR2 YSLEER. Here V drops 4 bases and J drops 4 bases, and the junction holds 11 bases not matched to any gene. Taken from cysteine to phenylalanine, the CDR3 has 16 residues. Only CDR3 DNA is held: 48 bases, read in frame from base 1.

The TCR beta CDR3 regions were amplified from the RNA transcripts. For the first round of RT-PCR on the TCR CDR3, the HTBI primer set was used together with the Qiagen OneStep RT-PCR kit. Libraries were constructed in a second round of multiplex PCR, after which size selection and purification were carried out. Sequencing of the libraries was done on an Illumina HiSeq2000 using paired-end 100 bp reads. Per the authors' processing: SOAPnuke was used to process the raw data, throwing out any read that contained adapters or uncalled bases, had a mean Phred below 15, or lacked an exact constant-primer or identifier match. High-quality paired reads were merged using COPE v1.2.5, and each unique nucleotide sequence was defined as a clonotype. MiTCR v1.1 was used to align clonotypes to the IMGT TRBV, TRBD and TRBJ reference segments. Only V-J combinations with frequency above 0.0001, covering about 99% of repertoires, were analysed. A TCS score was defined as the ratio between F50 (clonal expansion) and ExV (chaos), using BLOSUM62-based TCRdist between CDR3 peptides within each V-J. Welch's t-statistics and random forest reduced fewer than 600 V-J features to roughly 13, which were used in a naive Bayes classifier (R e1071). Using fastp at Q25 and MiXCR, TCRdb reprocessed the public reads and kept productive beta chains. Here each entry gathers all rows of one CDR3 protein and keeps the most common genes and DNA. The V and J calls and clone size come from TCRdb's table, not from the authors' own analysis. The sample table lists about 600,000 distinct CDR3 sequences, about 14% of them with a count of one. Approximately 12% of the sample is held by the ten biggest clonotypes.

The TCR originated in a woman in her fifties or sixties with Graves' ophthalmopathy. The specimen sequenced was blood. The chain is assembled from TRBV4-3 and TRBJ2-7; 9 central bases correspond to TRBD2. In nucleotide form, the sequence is TGCGCCAGCAGCCGAGGAGGGGGTAGCGGGAGTTACGAGCAGTACTTC. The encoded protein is CASSRGGGSGSYEQYF.